The TCR beta chain under discussion was sequenced for a study of cytomegalovirus exposure and HLA in healthy donors. Study findings and constraints: It was taken for granted in presence/absence analyses that sequencing depth across donors was roughly uniform.

The CDR3 is 15 residues long. The V gene lost 4 bases and the J gene lost 8 bases, with 17 bases spanning the gap. The V gene's germline CDR1 is LNHDA and CDR2 SQIVND (reference sequence). With regard to this clone: Its target is unknown.

A multiplex PCR was run with 60 Vbeta primers and 13 Jbeta primers. Only in-frame clones appear in the TCRdb table, and some are missing; sequencing was by immunoSEQ multiplex PCR. The sample carries roughly 78,000 clones, roughly 64% recorded once. This clonotype originated in a man aged 30 to 45 in good health and CMV-seropositive. The rearrangement joins TRBV19 to TRBJ1-4; a weak D match, TRBD1 (6 bases). The sample was PBMCs. The CDR3 nucleotides read TGTGCCAGTAGTAACCAGGGGCGCGGTTGGGAAAAACTGTTTTTT. Translated, it gives CASSNQGRGWEKLFF.